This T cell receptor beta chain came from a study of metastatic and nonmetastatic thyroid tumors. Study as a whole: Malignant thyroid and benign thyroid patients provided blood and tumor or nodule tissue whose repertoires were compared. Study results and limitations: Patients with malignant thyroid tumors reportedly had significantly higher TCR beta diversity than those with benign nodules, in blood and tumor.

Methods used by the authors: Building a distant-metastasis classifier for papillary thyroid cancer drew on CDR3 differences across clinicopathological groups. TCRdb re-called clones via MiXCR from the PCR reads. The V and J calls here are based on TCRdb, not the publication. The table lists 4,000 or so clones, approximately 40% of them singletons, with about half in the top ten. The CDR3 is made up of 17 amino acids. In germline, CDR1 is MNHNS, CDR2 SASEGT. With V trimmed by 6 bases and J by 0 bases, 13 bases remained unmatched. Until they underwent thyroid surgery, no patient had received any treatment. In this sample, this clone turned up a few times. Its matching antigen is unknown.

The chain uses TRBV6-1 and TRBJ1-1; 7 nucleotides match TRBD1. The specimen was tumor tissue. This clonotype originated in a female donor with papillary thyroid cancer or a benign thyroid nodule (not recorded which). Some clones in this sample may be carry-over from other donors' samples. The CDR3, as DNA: TGTGCCAGCAGAGTGGGGATGACCACAGGGGTGAACACTGAAGCTTTCTTT. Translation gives CASRVGMTTGVNTEAFF.